Ten or more counts support the clone carrying this TCR beta chain. The trim removed 7 bases at V and 4 bases at J, leaving 6 bases unmatched. The germline CDR1 and CDR2 sequences are MNHEY and SVGEGT. The CDR3 sequence is 14 residues long. The time point: persistent/refractory GD, antithyroid drugs over 5 years with positive TRAb. PBMCs were the source of the RNA used for TCR sequencing. The data derive from a study of regulatory T cells in long-lasting Graves disease. Library construction for TCR beta used iRepertoire HTBI primers and Arm-PCR of CDR3 regions. MiXCR, run by TCRdb on the multiplex PCR reads, gives a single entry per CDR3 protein. The data show 300,000 to 350,000 distinct CDR3 sequences, 15% to 20% seen once.

The TCR originated in a female donor with Graves disease. The sequenced sample was peripheral blood mononuclear cells (PBMCs), obtained when the disease was refractory, from a patient treated with antithyroid drugs. J is TRBJ2-2 and V is TRBV6-2 or TRBV6-3; TRBD1 matches 7 bases. CDR3 DNA sequence: TGTGCCAGCACCGGGACAGCCTCCACCGGGGAGCTGTTTTTT. It is translated as CASTGTASTGELFF.